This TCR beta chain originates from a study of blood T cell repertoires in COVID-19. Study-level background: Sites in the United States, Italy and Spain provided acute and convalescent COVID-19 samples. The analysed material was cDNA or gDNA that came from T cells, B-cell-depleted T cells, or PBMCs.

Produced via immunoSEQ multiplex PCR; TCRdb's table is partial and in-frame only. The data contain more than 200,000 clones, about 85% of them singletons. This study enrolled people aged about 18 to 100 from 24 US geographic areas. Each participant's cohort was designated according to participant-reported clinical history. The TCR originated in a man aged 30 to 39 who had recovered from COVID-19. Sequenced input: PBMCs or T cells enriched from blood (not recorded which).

The CDR3 sequence: CASSEEGATNEKLFF. The CDR3 DNA is TGCGCCAGCAGTGAGGAGGGTGCAACTAATGAAAAACTGTTTTTT. This chain joins TRBV10-1 and TRBJ1-4; D call uncertain. Deletions cut 2 bases from V and 0 bases from J, with 7 bases between. Germline assignment: CDR1 WNHNN and CDR2 SYGVQD (reference sequence). The CDR3 is 15 residues long.